The sample holds many counts of the clone carrying this T cell receptor beta chain. This entry belongs to a study of breast tumors, draining lymph nodes, adjacent tissues. Using its own MiXCR run on the multiplex PCR reads, TCRdb lists one record per CDR3 protein. The data hold tens of thousands of distinct CDR3 sequences, with under 25% observed a single time. Between the trimmed V and J ends, which lost 0 bases and 6 bases, there was a span of 9 bases. CDR3 size: 15 residues. Germline CDR1 is MNHEY and CDR2 is SMNVEV (reference sequence). Sequenced input: breast tumor tissue. This clonotype was sampled from a female donor with breast cancer. Some clones in this sample may be carry-over from other donors' samples. This chain connects TRBV27 to TRBJ1-6, with D maybe TRBD1 (6 bases). CDR3 amino acids: CASSLSGAGNSPLHF. The CDR3 DNA follows: TGTGCCAGCAGTTTATCGGGGGCGGGTAATTCACCCCTCCACTTT.